The next 23 T cell receptor beta chains were all read from a single sample in a study of blood T cell repertoires in COVID-19. TCRdb keeps only in-frame clones here, not all; method: immunoSEQ multiplex PCR. Here the sample spans about 200,000 clones, roughly 83% being singletons. The sample consisted of PBMCs or T cells enriched from blood (not recorded which). These receptors originate from a man aged 35-49 years with acute COVID-19.

The chain couples TRBV6-1 to TRBJ2-2; 7 bases fit TRBD2. Losses at the gene ends were 4 bases for V and 1 base for J; bases not matched to a gene: 3. There are 15 residues in the CDR3. CDR1 is MNHNS and CDR2 is SASEGT in the germline V gene. The chain's CDR3 is CASSAAGLNTGELFF. The CDR3 DNA follows: TGTGCCAGCAGTGCAGCGGGACTGAACACCGGGGAGCTGTTTTTT.

V and J are TRBV9 and TRBJ2-1; 8 nucleotides line up with TRBD2. The V segment lost 5 bases and the J segment 0 bases; nucleotides outside the gene matches: 4. This CDR3 comprises 15 residues. CDR1 and CDR2 from the germline V gene are SGDLS and YYNGEE. CDR3 region: CASSRAGDSYNEQFF. In DNA form, the CDR3 reads TGTGCCAGCAGTAGAGCGGGAGACTCCTACAATGAGCAGTTCTTC. The full variable domain, completed using reference TRBV9 and TRBJ2-1, is DSGVTQTPKHLITATGQRVTLRCSPRSGDLSVYWYQQSLDQGLQFLIQYYNGEERAKGNILERFSAQQFPDLHSELNLSSLELGDSALYFCASSRAGDSYNEQFFGPGTRLTVL.

The chain couples TRBV25-1 to TRBJ2-2, with TRBD2 matching 7 bases. V shed 2 bases, J shed 1 base, and the junction held 4 bases outside the gene matches. This CDR3 contains 16 residues. Germline V CDR1 and CDR2: MGHDK, SYGVNS. In nucleotides, the CDR3 is TGTGCCAGCAGTGAAGGGAAGCGGGGGAACACCGGGGAGCTGTTTTTT. Amino acid sequence: CASSEGKRGNTGELFF.

This clone was counted a single time. The V call is TRBV18, the J call TRBJ2-7, with 9 positions matching TRBD2. Germline-derived CDR1 and CDR2 are KGHSH and LQKENI. V lost 3 bases and J lost 3; bases outside the gene matches: 6. The CDR3 covers 15 residues. The CDR3 nucleotides read TGTGCCAGCTCACCCGAGCGGGGGGTGAGCTACGAGCAGTACTTC. This translates into CASSPERGVSYEQYF.

This sequence joins TRBV3-1 (or the pseudogene TRBV3-2) and TRBJ2-2; tentatively, D is TRBD1 (5 bases). CDR1 is LGHDT, CDR2 YNNKEL, per germline (reference sequence). This CDR3 contains 16 residues. Trimming left V 2 bases short and J 5 bases short, with 15 bases between. CDR3 region: CASSQPAFAGTGELFF. CDR3 nucleotides: TGTGCCAGCAGCCAACCCGCCTTCGCAGGGACCGGGGAGCTGTTTTTT.

The chain recombines TRBV7-9 with TRBJ2-1; D perhaps matches TRBD2 (7 bases). The germline V gene has CDR1 SEHNR and CDR2 FQNEAQ (reference sequence). The ends were cut back, 9 bases at V and 3 bases at J, with 15 bases in the middle. The CDR3 length is 14 residues. The CDR3 is CASWDKRDYNEQFF. The CDR3 DNA sequence: TGTGCCAGTTGGGACAAGCGGGACTACAATGAGCAGTTCTTC. The whole variable domain, filled in from reference TRBV7-9 and TRBJ2-1, reads DTGVSQNPRHKITKRGQNVTFRCDPISEHNRLYWYRQTLGQGPEFLTYFQNEAQLEKSRLLSDRFSAERPKGSFSTLEIQRTEQGDSAMYLCASWDKRDYNEQFFGPGTRLTVL.

This chain uses TRBV27 with TRBJ2-2, with 7 bases identical to TRBD2. The CDR3 is 15 residues long. The germline V gene has CDR1 MNHEY and CDR2 SMNVEV (reference sequence). Trimming took 2 bases from V and 5 from J; bases not matched to a gene: 5. The CDR3: CASSLGRRETGELFF. The CDR3 DNA is TGTGCCAGCAGTTTAGGTCGGCGGGAGACCGGGGAGCTGTTTTTT.

The rearrangement joins TRBV27 to TRBJ2-1; TRBD1 aligns across 9 bases. CDR1 is MNHEY and CDR2 is SMNVEV in the germline V gene (reference sequence). The J segment lost 5 bases and the V segment lost 3 bases, leaving 8 bases of the junction unmatched. This CDR3 is built from 16 residues. The CDR3 DNA reads TGTGCCAGCAGTTTGGACAGGGGTCGGTGGGACAATGAGCAGTTCTTC. This gives the protein CASSLDRGRWDNEQFF.

This CDR3 reads CASSSATPGQSPGTQYF. As DNA, the CDR3 is TGTGCCAGCAGCTCGGCGACCCCGGGACAGTCGCCAGGGACCCAGTACTTC. The V gene is TRBV7-8, the J gene TRBJ2-5; 7 positions agree with TRBD1. Germline V CDR1 and CDR2: SGHVS, FQNEAQ. The CDR3 is made up of 17 amino acids. V dropped 4 bases and J dropped 7; count of bases not matched to a gene: 18.

The chain couples TRBV27 to TRBJ1-6, with D uncertain. Germline-derived CDR1 and CDR2 are MNHEY and SMNVEV (reference sequence). The length of the CDR3 is 14 residues. V was cut by 2 bases and J by 4 bases, with 6 bases left in between. CDR3 nucleotide sequence: TGTGCCAGCAGTTTAAGAGGGTATAATTCACCCCTCCACTTT. Amino acids: CASSLRGYNSPLHF.

The chain employs TRBV6-2 or TRBV6-3 and TRBJ2-7, with D maybe TRBD1 (5 bases). CDR1 and CDR2 (germline): MNHEY, SVGEGT. This CDR3 is 13 amino acids long. Trimming shortened V by 2 bases and J by 4 bases, and 9 bases separated the two germline ends. The CDR3 DNA is TGTGCCAGCAGTTACCCCGACAGATACGAGCAGTACTTC. This sequence encodes CASSYPDRYEQYF.

The chain joins TRBV30 to TRBJ2-7; the D is unclear. Germline V lookup: CDR1 GTSNPN, CDR2 SVGIG (reference sequence). The CDR3 is made up of 12 amino acids. V lost 3 bases and J 7 bases, leaving 13 bases between the germline ends. In DNA form, the CDR3 reads TGTGCCTGGAGGCTCCAGTTCCCAGAGCAGTACTTC. Residues: CAWRLQFPEQYF.

The rearrangement links TRBV18 to TRBJ2-7; D might be TRBD2 (6 bases). The CDR3 length is 16 residues. In germline, CDR1 is KGHSH, CDR2 LQKENI. Trimming shortened V by 3 bases and J by 6 bases, and 21 bases separated the two germline ends. In DNA form, the CDR3 reads TGTGCCAGCTCACCGGTTGGAATGATCGGGGGAGGCGAGCAGTACTTC. Its protein is CASSPVGMIGGGEQYF.

The chain links TRBV27 to TRBJ1-1; D is unclear. Germline V gene data show CDR1 as MNHEY and CDR2 as SMNVEV (reference sequence). Trimming took off 10 bases at V and 1 base at J, with 13 bases between the two ends. The CDR3 length is 13 residues. The CDR3 is CATRRGTNTEAFF. The CDR3 DNA follows: TGTGCCACCCGACGGGGTACGAACACTGAAGCTTTCTTT.

This clone turned up a few times. This chain links TRBV28 with TRBJ1-3, with D perhaps matching TRBD1 (6 bases). Trimming removed 3 bases at V and 3 bases at J, with 15 bases between. The CDR3 spans 16 residues. Per the germline V gene, CDR1 is MDHEN and CDR2 is SYDVKM. CDR3 sequence (DNA): TGTGCCAGCAGTTTTAATACAGGGCCTAGTGGAAACACCATATATTTT. It specifies CASSFNTGPSGNTIYF.

CDR3 sequence reads: CASSQDLGGQRRYNEQFF. In DNA, the CDR3 is TGCGCCAGCAGCCAAGATCTAGGGGGCCAGCGGAGATACAATGAGCAGTTCTTC. The chain has TRBV4-1 and TRBJ2-1, with TRBD1 identical over 7 bases. Trimming took 0 bases from V and 4 from J; bases not matched to a gene: 12. The CDR3 has 18 amino acids. Germline V CDR1 and CDR2: MGHRA, YSYEKL.

The chain employs TRBV7-2 and TRBJ1-6; D is ambiguous. The V and J ends lost 3 bases and 10 bases respectively, with 10 bases between them. Looked up from germline, CDR1 is SGHTA and CDR2 is FQGNSA. The CDR3 length is 13 residues. CDR3 amino acids: CASSFHSQSPLHF. The CDR3 region has the DNA TGTGCCAGCAGCTTTCACAGCCAGTCACCCCTCCACTTT.

This clone was seen only once. The J gene is TRBJ1-1, the V gene TRBV19; 9 bases fit TRBD1. With 5 bases clipped from V and 0 bases from J, the junction kept 4 bases outside the gene matches. Germline assignment: CDR1 LNHDA and CDR2 SQIVND (reference sequence). The CDR3 loop spans 15 amino acids. In nucleotides, the CDR3 is TGTGCCAGTAGTGGGACAGGGAACATGAACACTGAAGCTTTCTTT. Protein sequence: CASSGTGNMNTEAFF.

The chain has TRBV29-1 and TRBJ2-7, with D maybe TRBD2 (6 bases). The CDR3 runs to 13 residues. The ends were cut back, 5 bases at V and 4 bases at J, with 15 bases in the middle. Per germline, CDR1 SQVTM and CDR2 ANQGSEA. The CDR3 here is CSVIDGSPYEQYF. The CDR3 nucleotides read TGCAGCGTTATCGACGGGAGTCCGTACGAGCAGTACTTC.

This sequence joins TRBV19 and TRBJ1-2, with TRBD1 matching over 8 bases. Germline lookup yields CDR1 LNHDA and CDR2 SQIVND (reference sequence). The CDR3 is 13 amino acids. With 6 bases clipped from V and 8 bases from J, the junction kept 8 bases outside the gene matches. CDR3 sequence reads: CASSRTGTRGYTF. The CDR3 coding sequence is TGTGCCAGTAGCCGGACAGGGACGAGGGGCTACACCTTC.

This clone was seen only once. The chain combines TRBV27 with TRBJ1-2; 8 bases line up with TRBD1. Trimming removed 8 bases from V and 1 base from J; junction bases left unmatched: 21. Germline CDR1 and CDR2: MNHEY and SMNVEV (reference sequence). This CDR3 has 19 residues. The CDR3 loop is CASGLNMPKGQGVNYGYTF. As DNA, the CDR3 is TGTGCCAGCGGATTGAATATGCCTAAAGGACAGGGAGTTAACTATGGCTACACCTTC.

This chain uses TRBV7-9 with TRBJ1-2, with TRBD1 matching over 10 bases. The V gene end was trimmed by 3 bases and the J gene end by 5 bases; junction bases not matched to a gene: 9. CDR3 length: 16 amino acids. Germline V gene data show CDR1 as SEHNR and CDR2 as FQNEAQ (reference sequence). CDR3 sequence (DNA): TGTGCCAGCAGCTTGGCCCGGACAGGGGGTTCGTATGGCTACACCTTC. It translates to CASSLARTGGSYGYTF.

CDR3 in DNA: TGTGCCAGCAGTGCCTCGGGGGGGGTTAGGGGCCACGAGCAGTACTTC. Protein sequence: CASSASGGVRGHEQYF. V gene TRBV2 combines with J gene TRBJ2-7; 8 nucleotides agree with TRBD2. Per germline, CDR1 SNHLY and CDR2 FYNNEI. The CDR3 runs 16 residues. Losses at the gene ends were 4 bases for V and 5 bases for J; bases not matched to a gene: 13.